Listed below are T cell receptor beta chains from one sample, sequenced in a study of T cell responses to AZD1222 COVID-19 vaccine. Assay used: immunoSEQ multiplex PCR; TCRdb lists only in-frame clones, some missing. The sample gives 180,000 or so clones, 85% to 90% of which show up once; approximately 4.2% is in the top ten. The starting material was peripheral blood, obtained 28 days after the second dose of the MenACWY control vaccine. Receptors were obtained from an adult who received the MenACWY meningococcal vaccine as a control. The CDR3 runs from the conserved cysteine through the conserved F or W. The D gene is left open where the match is weak. A clone size is listed for some rows: how often the clone was seen (once, few, many), or a class if it is expanded.

v_call	clone_size	d_call	j_call	cdr3_nt	cdr3_aa
TRBV21-1	once	.	TRBJ1-2	TGTGCCAGCAGCAAAGAAGGGAAGGGGTTCAATGGCTACACCTTC	CASSKEGKGFNGYTF
TRBV6-5	once	.	TRBJ2-7	TGTGCCAGCCGGACCGGGACACCAACCTACGAGCAGTACTTC	CASRTGTPTYEQYF
TRBV19	.	.	TRBJ1-3	TGTGCCAGTAGTGCCCAGGGCGCCCCAATCTACCTTGGAAACACCATATATTTT	CASSAQGAPIYLGNTIYF
TRBV4-3	.	.	TRBJ2-1	TGCGCCAGCAGCCAGCCGCCAACCTCGAGCTCCTACAATGAGCAGTTCTTC	CASSQPPTSSSYNEQFF
TRBV7-8	.	.	TRBJ2-5	TGTGCCAGCAGCTCCAGAAAGATCCAAGAGACCCAGTACTTC	CASSSRKIQETQYF
TRBV7-2	.	.	TRBJ1-6	TGTGCCAGCAGCTTAGCGGGTTTATTCGACTCACCCCTCCACTTT	CASSLAGLFDSPLHF
TRBV30	.	.	TRBJ2-2	TGTGCCTGGACGGCGGAGGGGGAGCTGTTTTTT	CAWTAEGELFF
TRBV19	.	TRBD1	TRBJ2-7	TGTGCCAGTAGTACCCACAGGGGATACGAGCAGTACTTC	CASSTHRGYEQYF
TRBV10-2	.	.	TRBJ2-7	TGCGCCAGCAGTGAGAGGGGGGGCCTCTACGAGCAGTACTTC	CASSERGGLYEQYF
TRBV7-2	few	.	TRBJ1-1	TGTGCCAGCAGCCCGACGGGGGCGAACACTGAAGCTTTCTTT	CASSPTGANTEAFF
TRBV9	.	.	TRBJ1-6	TGTGCCAGCAATAACGTCCAAGGGAATTCACCCCTCCACTTT	CASNNVQGNSPLHF
TRBV6-5	.	TRBD1	TRBJ1-4	TGTGCCAGCAGTTACCGGGACAGGGATGAAAAACTGTTTTTT	CASSYRDRDEKLFF
TRBV3-1/TRBV3-2	.	TRBD2	TRBJ2-7	TGTGCCAGCAGCCAAGGGGGGGGTAGTAGTGAATACGAGCAGTACTTC	CASSQGGGSSEYEQYF
TRBV29-1	.	.	TRBJ2-3	TGCAGCGTTGTGGGGCCGGACGCTTATACGCAGTATTTT	CSVVGPDAYTQYF
TRBV7-8	.	TRBD1	TRBJ2-1	TGTGCCAGCAGCTCACGTCCCGGGACAGGGCCCTCCTACAATGAGCAGTTCTTC	CASSSRPGTGPSYNEQFF
TRBV28	.	.	TRBJ1-1	TGTGCCAGCAGTTTGGCAGGGTTAGGTACTGAAGCTTTCTTT	CASSLAGLGTEAFF
TRBV30	once	.	TRBJ1-3	TGTGCCTGGAGTCCAGAAACTGGAAACACCATATATTTT	CAWSPETGNTIYF
TRBV7-2	.	TRBD2	TRBJ2-7	TGTGCCAGCAGCCCTTGGACTAGCGGGGACGCCTACGAGCAGTACTTC	CASSPWTSGDAYEQYF
TRBV2	.	TRBD1	TRBJ2-7	TGTGCCAGCGATTATACGGGACAGACTTTGGAGCAGTACTTC	CASDYTGQTLEQYF
TRBV6-1	.	.	TRBJ1-5	TGTGCCAGCAGTGAACAGGGGAATCAGCCCCAGCATTTT	CASSEQGNQPQHF
TRBV6-5	.	.	TRBJ2-1	TGTGCCAGCAGTTCGACCTCAGAGGGATCTCCGAAGGAGTTCTTC	CASSSTSEGSPKEFF
TRBV30	.	.	TRBJ2-2	TGTGCCTGGAGTGGGTACACTCGGGGGGAGCTGTTTTTT	CAWSGYTRGELFF
TRBV30	.	TRBD1	TRBJ1-5	TGTGCCTGGAGTGGGGACAGGGATCAGCCCCAGCATTTT	CAWSGDRDQPQHF
TRBV30	.	TRBD1	TRBJ1-1	TGTGCCTGGAGTAGAAGGACAGGGAACACTGAAGCTTTCTTT	CAWSRRTGNTEAFF
TRBV9	.	TRBD1	TRBJ1-1	TGTGCCAGCAGTCCTAGACAGGGAATGGTTGTGGACACTGAAGCTTTCTTT	CASSPRQGMVVDTEAFF
TRBV24-1	few	TRBD1	TRBJ2-5	TGTGCCACCAGTGACCCGGGACAGGGGTTTGAGACCCAGTACTTC	CATSDPGQGFETQYF
TRBV5-6	.	.	TRBJ2-5	TGTGCCAGCAGCTTGTGGGAGACCCAGTACTTC	CASSLWETQYF
TRBV27	.	.	TRBJ1-6	TGTGCCAGCAGAGGCAGGTCGAGCTCCTATAATTCACCCCTCCACTTT	CASRGRSSSYNSPLHF
TRBV6-5	.	.	TRBJ1-2	TGTGCCAGCAGTTACGATTTGCAGGGATCAGTTGGCTACACCTTC	CASSYDLQGSVGYTF